The 20 T cell receptor beta chains below were found in one sample sequenced in a study of T cell repertoires in cytomegalovirus infection. These receptors have no known antigen. Using its own MiXCR run on the reads, TCRdb lists one record per CDR3 protein. Among some 940,000 distinct CDR3 sequences, approximately 31% were seen once, and the ten largest hold about an eighth. The material was cultured CD8+ T cells from PBMCs, obtained from culture after CMV antigen stimulation. Receptor source: a human donor in good health (CMV status not recorded). Some clones in this sample may be carry-over from other donors' samples.

Worth noting for this clonotype: Since no conserved phenylalanine or tryptophan closes the CDR3, a read error is the likely cause. The rearrangement uses TRBV13 and TRBJ2-7; TRBD1 might be the D (6 bases). V lost 5 bases to trimming and J lost 0 bases, with 17 bases between them. Germline V gene lookup returns CDR1 PRHDT and CDR2 FYEKMQ (reference sequence). The CDR3 spans 16 residues. The DNA of the CDR3 is TGTGCCAGCAGCAAAATGACAGGCCCGCTCTCCTACGAGCAGTACTCC. Its translation is CASSKMTGPLSYEQYS.

There are a few counts of this clonotype. The rearrangement uses TRBV6-5 and TRBJ2-7; 11 bases are shared with TRBD2. Germline lookup yields CDR1 MNHEY and CDR2 SVGAGI. The J segment lost 9 bases and the V segment lost 0 bases, leaving 4 bases of the junction unmatched. The CDR3 is made up of 14 amino acids. As DNA, the CDR3 is TGTGCCAGCAGTTACTCCCTAGCGGGGGGTCCGCAGTACTTC. Amino acids: CASSYSLAGGPQYF.

V usage is TRBV6-2 or TRBV6-3 and J usage is TRBJ2-7, with D tentatively TRBD2 (6 bases). CDR1 is MNHEY and CDR2 is SVGEGT in the germline V gene. V was clipped by 3 bases and J by 4 bases, with 13 bases between them. The CDR3 covers 14 residues. CDR3 in amino acids: CASSYSGDRYEQYV. The CDR3, as DNA: TGTGCCAGCAGTTATTCGGGGGACCGATACGAGCAGTACGTC.

This rearrangement joins TRBV4-3 to TRBJ1-6; a possible D gene is TRBD1 (5 bases). From germline, CDR1 is LGHNA and CDR2 YSLEER. The CDR3 has 16 amino acids. V lost 2 bases and J 9 bases, leaving 17 bases between the germline ends. For the CDR3, the DNA is TGCGCCAGCAGCCAAAGTCGGGACCCGATGCCTTCACCCCTCCACTTT. Translation: CASSQSRDPMPSPLHF.

This chain joins TRBV29-1 and TRBJ1-2; unclear D gene. Per the germline V gene, CDR1 is SQVTM and CDR2 is ANQGSEA. CDR3 length: 12 amino acids. Deletions cut 3 bases from V and 4 bases from J, with 9 bases between. The CDR3, as DNA: TGCAGCGTTGAGGACGCGAGCTATGGCTACACCTTC. This encodes CSVEDASYGYTF.

This clonotype was seen more than once but under ten times. V and J are TRBV15 and TRBJ1-5, with D perhaps matching TRBD1 (5 bases). Per the germline V gene, CDR1 is LNHNV and CDR2 is YYDKDF (reference sequence). The V end was cut by 1 base, the J end by 4 bases, with 20 bases between. There are 18 residues in the CDR3. The DNA for the CDR3 is TGTGCCACCAGCAGAGCGTCGAATACAGACAGTGGTAATCAGCCCCAGCATTTT. Its protein is CATSRASNTDSGNQPQHF.

This clonotype has at least ten counts. The chain employs TRBV6-2 or TRBV6-3 and TRBJ2-1; D possibly corresponds to TRBD2 (7 bases). CDR1 is MNHEY, CDR2 SVGEGT, per germline. Trimming removed 4 bases from V and 5 bases from J, with 18 bases in between. CDR3 length: 16 amino acids. The CDR3 protein is CASSSSGDYIDNEQFF. DNA of the CDR3: TGTGCCAGCAGTTCCTCAGGGGACTACATTGACAATGAGCAGTTCTTC.

The chain links TRBV4-1 to TRBJ2-7, with TRBD2 matching 8 bases. In germline, CDR1 is MGHRA, CDR2 YSYEKL. The CDR3 runs to 14 residues. J lost 2 bases, V lost 4 bases, and 4 bases had no gene match. The CDR3 loop is CASSPGLGAYEQYV. The DNA of the CDR3 is TGCGCCAGCAGCCCGGGACTAGGGGCCTACGAGCAGTACGTC.

This chain joins TRBV9 and TRBJ2-3, with 10 bases matching TRBD2. CDR3 length equals 14 residues. The germline V gene encodes CDR1 SGDLS and CDR2 YYNGEE. The V and J ends lost 7 bases and 6 bases, in that order; junction bases with no gene match: 8. The CDR3 coding sequence is TGTGCCAGCGAGGGAGCGGGGGGGCGGGATACGCAGTATTTT. This translates into CASEGAGGRDTQYF.

The V and J genes are TRBV20-1 and TRBJ2-1; TRBD2 matches 10 bases. Germline CDR1 and CDR2: DFQATT and SNEGSKA (reference sequence). The ends lost 8 bases at V and 6 bases at J; junction bases unmatched: 10. The CDR3 consists of 14 residues. CDR3 coding DNA: TGCAGTTCCTCAGCGGGGGGGCGGGGCAATGAGCAGTTCTTC. It is translated as CSSSAGGRGNEQFF.

This clonotype was seen ten or more times. The chain recombines TRBV7-2 with TRBJ1-6, with unresolved D. The CDR3 runs 15 residues. The V gene lost 5 bases and the J gene lost 2 bases, with 10 bases spanning the gap. The germline gives CDR1 SGHTA, CDR2 FQGNSA. The CDR3 sequence: CASSPGSTYNSPLHF. The DNA for the CDR3 is TGTGCCAGCAGCCCCGGGTCAACCTATAATTCACCCCTCCACTTT.

The chain employs TRBV7-9 and TRBJ2-5; 8 bases are a match to TRBD1. V shed 2 bases, J shed 7 bases, and the junction held 6 bases outside the gene matches. The CDR3 consists of 14 residues. From germline, CDR1 is SEHNR and CDR2 FQNEAQ (reference sequence). The CDR3 nucleotides are TGTGCCAGCAGCTTAACGACAGGGGAAGGGACCCAGTACTTC. It encodes CASSLTTGEGTQYF.

The chain is built from TRBV14 and TRBJ2-1; possibly TRBD1 for D (6 bases). Per the germline V gene, CDR1 is SGHDN and CDR2 is FVKESK. V was pared by 4 bases and J by 0 bases, with 19 bases between. The CDR3 runs to 18 residues. The CDR3 is CASSLVAGAFLSYNEQFF. CDR3 bases: TGTGCCAGCAGCCTAGTGGCAGGGGCCTTCCTCTCCTACAATGAGCAGTTCTTC.

This clonotype was recorded many times. The J gene is TRBJ2-7, the V gene TRBV12-3 or TRBV12-4; 10 bases line up with TRBD1. V was clipped by 6 bases and J by 6 bases; unmatched bases: 5. The CDR3 is 13 residues long. The DNA of the CDR3 is TGTGCCAGCAGCCCGGGACAGGGGACCGAGCAGTACTTC. This codes for CASSPGQGTEQYF.

This clonotype was counted at least ten times. The chain combines TRBV6-5 with TRBJ2-7, with D perhaps matching TRBD1 (6 bases). V lost 6 bases and J lost 2, with 17 bases in between. The CDR3 loop spans 15 amino acids. Germline values: CDR1 MNHEY, CDR2 SVGAGI. The CDR3 spells CASSRTGLGTYEQYF. CDR3 sequence (DNA): TGTGCCAGCAGCCGCACAGGGCTGGGAACCTACGAGCAGTACTTC.

V and J are TRBV11-2 and TRBJ1-2; no reliable D call. CDR1 and CDR2 from the germline V gene are SGHAT and FQNNGV. The V gene lost 2 bases and the J gene lost 2 bases, with 9 bases spanning the gap. The CDR3 is made up of 14 amino acids. The chain's CDR3 is CASSLYGLNYGYTF. CDR3 DNA: TGTGCCAGCAGCTTATACGGTTTAAACTATGGCTACACCTTC.

This clonotype was picked up many times. J is TRBJ2-3 and V is TRBV4-2; 9 bases match TRBD2. V lost 0 bases and J lost 4; bases outside the gene matches: 5. CDR1 and CDR2 from the germline V gene are LGHNA and YNFKEQ. This CDR3 spans 16 amino acids. The CDR3 region has the DNA TGTGCCAGCAGCCAAGATCGGGGCGGGGGGGCAGATACGCAGTATTTT. This codes for CASSQDRGGGADTQYF.

This clonotype was recorded a few times. The V gene is TRBV5-1, the J gene TRBJ2-7; 10 bases match TRBD1. Looked up from germline, CDR1 is SGHRS and CDR2 is YFSETQ. The CDR3 consists of 17 residues. V lost 4 bases, J lost 3 bases, and 13 bases stayed unmatched. The CDR3 nucleotides are TGCGCCAGCAGCCTTAATATCGGGACAGGGGATCTCTACGAGCAGTACTTC. This codes for CASSLNIGTGDLYEQYF.

This clonotype was seen a few times. The rearrangement links TRBV6-1 to TRBJ2-1; unclear D gene. Germline loops: CDR1 MNHNS, CDR2 SASEGT. The CDR3 consists of 15 residues. Deletions cut 8 bases from V and 0 bases from J, with 14 bases between. CDR3 sequence (DNA): TGTGCCAGCGGGGTTTTGGGGTTCTCCTACAATGAGCAGTTCTTC. Protein sequence: CASGVLGFSYNEQFF.

This clonotype was counted a few times. The V gene is TRBV27, the J gene TRBJ2-1; D is tentatively TRBD1 or TRBD2 (5 bases each). CDR3 size: 15 residues. Germline CDR1 and CDR2: MNHEY and SMNVEV (reference sequence). V was trimmed by 1 base and J by 6 bases, leaving 13 bases between them. Here the CDR3 DNA reads TGTGCCAGCAGTTTATTAGGGGACGCCGTCAATGAGCAGTTCTTC. It encodes CASSLLGDAVNEQFF.